The rows below give T cell receptor beta chains drawn from one sample of a study of cytomegalovirus exposure and HLA in healthy donors. Libraries were prepared by immunoSEQ multiplex PCR; TCRdb keeps only in-frame clonotypes and omits some of them. This table holds 130,000 or so clones, roughly 74% found once. Specimen: PBMCs. Receptors originate from a male donor in good health and CMV-seronegative. CDR3s include the opening cysteine and the closing phenylalanine or tryptophan. A D gene is named only where the DNA matches it firmly. Size values are once, few and many counts, or a class for expanded clones, and some rows have none.

cdr3_nt cdr3_aa j_call clone_size v_call d_call
TGTGCCAGCAGTGGCCAAGGGGCCGGGACACTGACTAATTCACCCCTCCACTTT CASSGQGAGTLTNSPLHF TRBJ1-6 . TRBV2 .
TGTGCCAGTAGTAGAGGACAGGGGGCGGCTAATGAAAAACTGTTTTTT CASSRGQGAANEKLFF TRBJ1-4 . TRBV19 TRBD1
TGTGCCAGCAGCTTAGGGGCGGGTTATGGCTACACCTTC CASSLGAGYGYTF TRBJ1-2 . TRBV7-9 .
TGTGCCAGCAGCTTACCCGAGGGGGCAGGCGAAGATACGCAGTATTTT CASSLPEGAGEDTQYF TRBJ2-3 . TRBV7-2 TRBD1
TGTGCCAGCAGCTTTAGACTAGCGGGGACCACAGATACGCAGTATTTT CASSFRLAGTTDTQYF TRBJ2-3 . TRBV11-2 TRBD2
TGCGCCAGCAGCTCGGGACAGGGGCAACGGGAAAAACTGTTTTTT CASSSGQGQREKLFF TRBJ1-4 . TRBV5-1 TRBD1
TGTGCCAGCAGTCGGTACACCGGGGAGCTGTTTTTT CASSRYTGELFF TRBJ2-2 . TRBV27 .
TGTGCCAGCAGCCAACTCAACACCGGGGAGCTGTTTTTT CASSQLNTGELFF TRBJ2-2 . TRBV14 .
TGTGCCAGCAGCTTAGCGCAGGCCAACGGCTACACCTTC CASSLAQANGYTF TRBJ1-2 . TRBV7-2 .
TGTGCCAGCAGTGACAGCTCTAATGAAAAACTGTTTTTT CASSDSSNEKLFF TRBJ1-4 once TRBV21-1 .
TGTGCCTGGAGTGTTGGGGGGAGGGCCAGCTACAATGAGCAGTTCTTC CAWSVGGRASYNEQFF TRBJ2-1 . TRBV30 TRBD2
TGTGCCAGCAGCTTAGCGCTGGGGATGACAGCCGGGGAGCTGTTTTTT CASSLALGMTAGELFF TRBJ2-2 . TRBV11-2 .
TGTGCCAGCAGTAGAGGGGGAATATATTCACCCCTCCACTTT CASSRGGIYSPLHF TRBJ1-6 . TRBV5-8 .
TGTGCCATCAGGAAGGGGCCCCTTTTACAGAACACTGAAGCTTTCTTT CAIRKGPLLQNTEAFF TRBJ1-1 . TRBV10-3 .
TGTGCCAGCAGTTTAGCCGGGACTAGCGGGAGTGGTGAGCAGTTCTTC CASSLAGTSGSGEQFF TRBJ2-1 . TRBV28 TRBD2
TGTGCCAGCAGCCATTGGGGGGGACTTATGGAGACCCAGTACTTC CASSHWGGLMETQYF TRBJ2-5 few TRBV7-2 TRBD2
TGTGCCAGTAGGCCCAAGACAGGGGCTGGAAACACCATATATTTT CASRPKTGAGNTIYF TRBJ1-3 . TRBV19 TRBD1
TGCGCCAGCAGCCATCAAGCGGGGGGGCCTTTCGAGCAGTACTTC CASSHQAGGPFEQYF TRBJ2-7 . TRBV4-1 TRBD2
TGTGCCAGCAGTGGTAACAGGGGCGGCCAGCCCCAGCATTTT CASSGNRGGQPQHF TRBJ1-5 . TRBV6-1 TRBD1
TGTGCCAGCTCACCACCGGTGCAGGTCGAGCAGTACTTC CASSPPVQVEQYF TRBJ2-7 . TRBV18 .
TGTGCCAGCAGCGCGGGGGGGCGAACTGAGCAGTTCTTC CASSAGGRTEQFF TRBJ2-1 . TRBV11-3 TRBD2
TGTGCCAGCAGTTTGGGGGGAGGGGCCAACGTCCTGACTTTC CASSLGGGANVLTF TRBJ2-6 . TRBV28 .
TGTGCCTGGAGGAGGAGGAACAGAGAAACCGGGGAGCTGTTTTTT CAWRRRNRETGELFF TRBJ2-2 . TRBV30 .
TGTGCCAGCAGCCCGCAGACACCGATTCGCTACGAGCAGTACTTC CASSPQTPIRYEQYF TRBJ2-7 . TRBV7-9 .
TGTGCCAGCAGCCTCGGCGAGGGAGCGGGCCAAGAGACCCAGTACTTC CASSLGEGAGQETQYF TRBJ2-5 . TRBV7-3 .
TGTGCCAGCTCACCACGCCCTAGCGGGAGGGCCCCCTACGAGCAGTACTTC CASSPRPSGRAPYEQYF TRBJ2-7 . TRBV18 TRBD2
TGTGCCAGCAGCCAAGAATTGAGCGACTCCTACGAGCAGTACTTC CASSQELSDSYEQYF TRBJ2-7 . TRBV4-2 .
TGCGCCAGCGGAAGTCTAGCAAAGCAGAACACCGGGGAGCTGTTTTTT CASGSLAKQNTGELFF TRBJ2-2 . TRBV5-1 .
TGTGCCAGCAGCTTAACGATCAGCGGGAGGGCCGGGGAGCTGTTTTTT CASSLTISGRAGELFF TRBJ2-2 . TRBV7-3 TRBD2
TGTGCCAGCAGTGAATGGGCTAGCGGGACCGGGGAGCTGTTTTTT CASSEWASGTGELFF TRBJ2-2 . TRBV25-1 TRBD2
TGCAGCGTTTCCGGGACAGGGGCTAACACCGGGGAGCTGTTTTTT CSVSGTGANTGELFF TRBJ2-2 . TRBV29-1 TRBD1
TGCGCCAGCAGCTTGAGCGGGGGGGCCCCCGATGAGCAGTTCTTC CASSLSGGAPDEQFF TRBJ2-1 . TRBV5-1 TRBD2
TGCGCCAGCGCCCGAGACAGGACTAGCACAGATACGCAGTATTTT CASARDRTSTDTQYF TRBJ2-3 . TRBV5-1 .
TGCGCCAGCAGCCAAGAACCAGGGGGCTCCTACGAGCAGTACTTC CASSQEPGGSYEQYF TRBJ2-7 . TRBV4-3 TRBD1
TGTGCCAGCAGTAAGACAGTCTCTGGAAACACCATATATTTT CASSKTVSGNTIYF TRBJ1-3 once TRBV6-5 .
TGTGCCAGCTCACCAGGGCAGGGTCCGAACACTGAAGCTTTCTTT CASSPGQGPNTEAFF TRBJ1-1 . TRBV18 .
TGTGCCAGCAAGGCGGGACAGGGGAGCTCTGGGGCCAACGTCCTGACTTTC CASKAGQGSSGANVLTF TRBJ2-6 . TRBV28 TRBD1